This TCR beta chain was captured in a study of T-cell memory formation after mild COVID-19. Broader study findings: Within pre-infection memory, some responding clones were found, suggesting cross-reactive memory joined.

V was shortened by 0 bases and J by 4 bases, with 13 bases between the two germline ends. The CDR3 contains 15 residues. The germline CDR1 and CDR2 sequences are SGHRS and YFSETQ. Via MiXCR, TCRdb re-called the 5' RACE reads, giving one row per CDR3 protein. The sample lists 250,000 to 400,000 distinct CDR3 sequences; roughly 13% were seen once. Concerning this clonotype itself: Its antigen remains unknown.

The specimen was PBMCs or a T cell subset sorted from them (not recorded which). The genes are TRBV5-1 and TRBJ1-1; D might be TRBD1 (5 bases). The sequence derives from a man between 18 and 35 years old who had mild COVID-19 (a few samples of this study predate the infection). Cell type and time point are not known. As DNA, the CDR3 is TGCGCCAGCAGCTTGGCCGGGACCCCGGGCACTGAAGCTTTCTTT. Encoded protein: CASSLAGTPGTEAFF.